The 22 T cell receptor beta chains reported below all come from one sample, sequenced in a study of T cell changes during pregnancy in multiple sclerosis. Only in-frame clones appear in the TCRdb table, and some are missing; sequencing was by immunoSEQ multiplex PCR. The sample records 20,000 to 25,000 clones, roughly 90% being singletons. Sequenced material: CD4+ T cells from peripheral blood mononuclear cells, taken in the third trimester of pregnancy. These TCRs come from a female donor with multiple sclerosis, enrolled in a pregnancy study.

The chain joins TRBV6-5 to TRBJ1-1, with a possible D match to TRBD1 (5 bases). Trimming removed 5 bases from V and 5 bases from J, with 12 bases in between. Germline V gene data show CDR1 as MNHEY and CDR2 as SVGAGI. The length of the CDR3 is 13 residues. In DNA form, the CDR3 reads TGTGCCAGCAGTCGGGTGGGGGGAACTGAAGCTTTCTTT. Residues: CASSRVGGTEAFF.

This clone was counted once. The J gene is TRBJ1-6, the V gene TRBV7-8; 9 nucleotides match TRBD1. The CDR3 loop spans 15 amino acids. J gave up 6 bases and V 5 bases, and 5 bases lay outside the gene matches. Per the germline V gene, CDR1 is SGHVS and CDR2 is FQNEAQ. This chain's CDR3 is CASSRRDRANSPLHF. The CDR3 region has the DNA TGTGCCAGCAGCCGAAGGGACAGGGCTAATTCACCCCTCCACTTT.

The rearrangement joins TRBV5-6 to TRBJ1-4; D unclear. Germline CDR1 and CDR2: SGHDT and YYEEEE. The CDR3 totals 14 residues. Trimming removed 1 base from V and 6 bases from J, with 10 bases in between. This CDR3 is CASSLSSRDEKLFF. The CDR3 region has the DNA TGTGCCAGCAGCTTGTCGTCGCGGGATGAAAAACTGTTTTTT. The variable domain in full, completed from reference TRBV5-6 and TRBJ1-4, reads DAGVTQSPTHLIKTRGQQVTLRCSPKSGHDTVSWYQQALGQGPQFIFQYYEEEERQRGNFPDRFSGHQFPNYSSELNVNALLLGDSALYLCASSLSSRDEKLFFGSGTQLSVL.

The genes are TRBV19 and TRBJ2-2, with 10 bases fitting TRBD2. The CDR3 length is 16 residues. With V trimmed by 2 bases and J by 6 bases, 6 bases remained unmatched. The germline V gene encodes CDR1 LNHDA and CDR2 SQIVND (reference sequence). This CDR3 is CASSITSGGAAGELFF. For the CDR3, the DNA is TGTGCCAGTAGTATAACGAGCGGGGGGGCTGCCGGGGAGCTGTTTTTT.

The chain links TRBV4-1 to TRBJ2-4, with no clear D. V dropped 2 bases and J dropped 8 bases, with 10 bases sitting between them. Per the germline V gene, CDR1 is MGHRA and CDR2 is YSYEKL. The CDR3 loop spans 13 amino acids. DNA of the CDR3: TGCGCCAGCAGCCAATCGGTGTTGGACATTCAGTACTTC. This translates into CASSQSVLDIQYF.

The chain is built from TRBV6-1 and TRBJ2-7, with 7 nucleotides matching TRBD2. This CDR3 spans 14 amino acids. Germline CDR1 reads MNHNS; CDR2 reads SASEGT. Trimming at V came to 3 bases and at J to 2 bases, leaving 4 bases not matched to a gene. This chain's CDR3 is CASSDLGGAYEQYF. CDR3 in DNA: TGTGCCAGCAGTGACCTGGGGGGGGCCTACGAGCAGTACTTC.

V and J are TRBV30 and TRBJ1-2; D may be TRBD1 (5 bases). CDR1 and CDR2 from the germline V gene are GTSNPN and SVGIG (reference sequence). Deletions cut 1 base from V and 5 bases from J, with 23 bases between. This CDR3 spans 17 amino acids. CDR3 nucleotides: TGTGCCTGGAGTGCCACCCGGACACCTCCAGACCTATATGGCTACACCTTC. Translation: CAWSATRTPPDLYGYTF.

This clone is termed medium-sized. This chain's CDR3 is CASSVSGLTTYEQYF. CDR3 bases: TGTGCCAGTAGTGTATCGGGACTCACCACCTACGAGCAGTACTTC. The V and J genes are TRBV19 and TRBJ2-7, with a tentative D call TRBD2 (6 bases). The V gene's germline CDR1 is LNHDA and CDR2 SQIVND (reference sequence). The V end lost 5 bases, the J end lost 2 bases, and 16 bases lay between the germline ends. CDR3 length: 15 amino acids.

V is TRBV2 and J is TRBJ1-2; D call uncertain. Trimming pared 5 bases from V and 4 bases from J, leaving 14 bases between. The CDR3 runs to 14 residues. CDR1 SNHLY and CDR2 FYNNEI come from the germline V gene. The chain's CDR3 is CASSPGREAYGYTF. CDR3 DNA sequence: TGTGCCAGCAGTCCCGGGAGGGAGGCCTATGGCTACACCTTC.

The chain recombines TRBV5-1 with TRBJ2-4, with TRBD1 matching 7 bases. V gave up 0 bases and J gave up 6 bases; unmatched junction bases: 6. The CDR3 is 15 amino acids. Germline V gene lookup returns CDR1 SGHRS and CDR2 YFSETQ. The CDR3 DNA follows: TGCGCCAGCAGCTTGGGGGGGACAGTCTTAAACATTCAGTACTTC. It codes for CASSLGGTVLNIQYF. Full variable domain (outside the CDR3, taken from reference TRBV5-1 and TRBJ2-4): KAGVTQTPRYLIKTRGQQVTLSCSPISGHRSVSWYQQTPGQGLQFLFEYFSETQRNKGNFPGRFSGRQFSNSRSEMNVSTLELGDSALYLCASSLGGTVLNIQYFGAGTRLSVL.

This clone was found a few times. This chain links TRBV7-3 with TRBJ1-5, with TRBD1 matching 9 bases. Looked up from germline, CDR1 is SGHTA and CDR2 is FQGTGA. This CDR3 is 13 amino acids long. V dropped 5 bases and J dropped 5; count of bases not matched to a gene: 1. The CDR3 reads CASSRDRDQPQHF. The CDR3 coding sequence is TGTGCCAGCAGCCGGGACAGGGATCAGCCCCAGCATTTT.

CDR3 nucleotide sequence: TGTGCCAGCAGCTTAACGGGGTTTGACAATGAGCAGTTCTTC. It translates to CASSLTGFDNEQFF. The J gene is TRBJ2-1, the V gene TRBV7-9; the D gene is possibly TRBD2 (5 bases). This CDR3 contains 14 residues. Germline V gene data show CDR1 as SEHNR and CDR2 as FQNEAQ (reference sequence). V lost 2 bases to trimming and J lost 5 bases, with 10 bases between them.

The V and J genes are TRBV2 and TRBJ1-5, with 10 bases that match TRBD1. J lost 8 bases, V lost 5 bases, and 6 bases had no gene match. Germline CDR1 is SNHLY and CDR2 is FYNNEI. This CDR3 is 14 amino acids long. CDR3 region: CASSWTGGRKPQHF. CDR3 bases: TGTGCCAGCAGTTGGACAGGGGGAAGAAAGCCCCAGCATTTT.

The gene calls are TRBV5-1 and TRBJ2-3; TRBD1 agrees at 7 bases. Trimming cost V 1 base and J 2 bases; bases outside gene matches: 10. The CDR3 covers 17 residues. The germline gives CDR1 SGHRS, CDR2 YFSETQ. CDR3 DNA: TGCGCCAGCAGCTTGCCCCCTACAGGGGTGTACACAGATACGCAGTATTTT. Amino acid sequence: CASSLPPTGVYTDTQYF.

This clone was seen only once. This chain links TRBV19 with TRBJ1-1; 9 bases are shared with TRBD1. The junction had 9 bases not matched to a gene; V was cut back by 10 bases and J by 12 bases. The length of the CDR3 is 11 residues. CDR1 LNHDA and CDR2 SQIVND come from the germline V gene (reference sequence). The CDR3 coding sequence is TGTGCCACCGACCGGGACAGGGCAACTTTCTTT. This sequence encodes CATDRDRATFF.

This chain joins TRBV10-3 and TRBJ1-4; 9 bases map to TRBD1. From germline, CDR1 is ENHRY and CDR2 SYGVKD. CDR3 length equals 14 residues. J gave up 5 bases and V 4 bases, and 2 bases lay outside the gene matches. CDR3 in DNA: TGTGCCATCAGTGGAACAGGGGGCAATGAAAAACTGTTTTTT. Amino acids: CAISGTGGNEKLFF.

V usage is TRBV6-5 and J usage is TRBJ2-2, with D perhaps TRBD2 (6 bases). The germline V and J ends were trimmed by 1 base and 1 base, with 7 bases remaining between them. Germline V gene lookup returns CDR1 MNHEY and CDR2 SVGAGI. CDR3 length: 15 amino acids. The CDR3 reads CASSYWRGNTGELFF. In DNA form, the CDR3 reads TGTGCCAGCAGTTACTGGCGGGGGAACACCGGGGAGCTGTTTTTT.

This sequence joins TRBV11-3 and TRBJ2-7; 12 bases line up with TRBD1. The CDR3 totals 16 residues. Germline trimming cut 5 bases from V and 5 bases from J; bases unmatched to any gene: 10. CDR1 and CDR2 from the germline V gene are SGHNT and YENEEA. CDR3 sequence: CASSQGVGTGGNEQYF. The CDR3 nucleotides are TGTGCCAGCAGCCAGGGTGTTGGGACAGGGGGCAACGAGCAGTACTTC.

This clone was recorded only once. The genes are TRBV6-5 and TRBJ1-6; unclear D gene. The V gene's germline CDR1 is MNHEY and CDR2 SVGAGI. The CDR3 spans 16 residues. V gave up 4 bases and J gave up 8 bases, with 18 bases separating them. As DNA, the CDR3 is TGTGCCAGCAGTTCGAGTGTTTTTATTGCTTATTCACCCCTCCACTTT. This translates into CASSSSVFIAYSPLHF.

The V call is TRBV5-1, the J call TRBJ1-2, with 8 bases identical to TRBD1. The CDR3 is made up of 14 amino acids. Trimming at V came to 1 base and at J to 8 bases, leaving 7 bases not matched to a gene. Germline values: CDR1 SGHRS, CDR2 YFSETQ. The CDR3 nucleotides are TGCGCCAGCAGCTTGTGGCAGGGGGCAGCCGGCTACACCTTC. The encoded protein is CASSLWQGAAGYTF. Variable domain in full (rest from reference TRBV5-1 and TRBJ1-2): KAGVTQTPRYLIKTRGQQVTLSCSPISGHRSVSWYQQTPGQGLQFLFEYFSETQRNKGNFPGRFSGRQFSNSRSEMNVSTLELGDSALYLCASSLWQGAAGYTFGSGTRLTVV.

The rearrangement joins TRBV2 to TRBJ1-1; D is unclear. Deletions cut 3 bases from V and 5 bases from J, with 10 bases between. Germline assignment: CDR1 SNHLY and CDR2 FYNNEI. There are 13 residues in the CDR3. CDR3 DNA: TGTGCCAGCAGTGAGGAGGTTAGGACTGAAGCTTTCTTT. This codes for CASSEEVRTEAFF.

To note about this clone: At one of its ends the junction is not consistent with the germline gene, which may arise from a read error. The V call is TRBV28, the J call TRBJ1-4; the D is unclear. This CDR3 contains 14 residues. Per germline, CDR1 MDHEN and CDR2 SYDVKM. The CDR3 DNA reads TGTGCCAGCAGTTTACCGGGGATTGTCAGACCCCCGGTATTT. Protein product: CASSLPGIVRPPVF. The complete variable domain, with remaining parts taken from reference TRBV28 and TRBJ1-4, reads DVKVTQSSRYLVKRTGEKVFLECVQDMDHENMFWYRQDPGLGLRLIYFSYDVKMKEKGDIPEGYSVSREKKERFSLILESASTNQTSMYLCASSLPGIVRPPVFGSGTQLSVL.